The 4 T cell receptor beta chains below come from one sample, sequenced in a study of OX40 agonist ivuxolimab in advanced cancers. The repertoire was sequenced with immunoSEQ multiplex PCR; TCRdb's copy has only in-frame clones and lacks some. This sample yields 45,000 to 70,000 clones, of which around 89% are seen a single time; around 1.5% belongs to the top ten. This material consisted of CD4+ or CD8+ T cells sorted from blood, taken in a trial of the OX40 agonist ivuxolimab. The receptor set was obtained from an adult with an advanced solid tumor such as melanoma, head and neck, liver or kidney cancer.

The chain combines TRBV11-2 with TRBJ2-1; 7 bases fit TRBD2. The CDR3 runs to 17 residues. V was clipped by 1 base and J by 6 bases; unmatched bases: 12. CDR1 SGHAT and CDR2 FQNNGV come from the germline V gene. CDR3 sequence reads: CASSLGTLAGVVNEQFF. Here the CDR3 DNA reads TGTGCCAGCAGCTTAGGAACGTTGGCGGGAGTTGTCAATGAGCAGTTCTTC.

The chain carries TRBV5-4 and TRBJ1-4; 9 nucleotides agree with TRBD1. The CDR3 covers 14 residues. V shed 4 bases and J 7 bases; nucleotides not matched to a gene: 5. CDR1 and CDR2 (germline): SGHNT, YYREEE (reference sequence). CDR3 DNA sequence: TGTGCCAGCAGCCAACAGGGGGCCTCTGAAAAACTGTTTTTT. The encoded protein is CASSQQGASEKLFF.

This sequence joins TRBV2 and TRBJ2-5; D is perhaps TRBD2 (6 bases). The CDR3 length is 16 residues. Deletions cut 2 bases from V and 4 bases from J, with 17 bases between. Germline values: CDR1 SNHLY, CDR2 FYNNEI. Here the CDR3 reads CASSERIAEGPETQYF. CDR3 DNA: TGTGCCAGCAGTGAACGTATAGCGGAGGGGCCAGAGACCCAGTACTTC.

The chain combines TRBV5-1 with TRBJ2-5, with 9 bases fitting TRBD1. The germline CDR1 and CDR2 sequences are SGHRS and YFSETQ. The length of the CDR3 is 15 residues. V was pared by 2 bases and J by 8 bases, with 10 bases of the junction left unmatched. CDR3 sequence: CASSLRGQGQGTQYF. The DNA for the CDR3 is TGCGCCAGCAGCTTAAGGGGACAGGGTCAAGGTACCCAGTACTTC.